This T cell receptor (beta chain) is drawn from a study of control samples from healthy donors and cancer patients. Sequencing was performed with immunoSEQ multiplex PCR; in TCRdb, only in-frame clones are kept and a portion is missing. There are more than 70,000 clones in the sample; under 90% occur only once, and around a fifth lies in the top ten. This CDR3 spans 15 amino acids. CDR1 LGHDT and CDR2 YNNKEL come from the germline V gene (reference sequence). The V segment lost 3 bases and the J segment 0 bases; nucleotides outside the gene matches: 1. This clone appeared a few times. The sequencing input was PBMCs. The clonotype comes from a man in his fifties or sixties with lung cancer. The chain joins TRBV3-1 (or the pseudogene TRBV3-2) to TRBJ2-2, with TRBD1 identical over 7 bases. CDR3 residues: CASSHQGANTGELFF. DNA of the CDR3: TGTGCCAGCAGCCACCAGGGGGCGAACACCGGGGAGCTGTTTTTT.